This is a list of T cell receptor beta chains from one sample in a study of cytomegalovirus exposure and HLA in healthy donors. The data were produced by immunoSEQ multiplex PCR, yet TCRdb's version contains in-frame clones alone and is incomplete. The sample lists some 110,000 clones; approximately 12% were seen once. Sequenced input: PBMCs. Receptor source: a man aged 35-49 years in good health and CMV-seropositive. Each CDR3 is given with its conserved first and last residue. The D gene is left open where the match is weak. The size field is filled for only some rows; it gives once, few, many or a size class.

cdr3_aa	cdr3_nt	d_call	clone_size	v_call	j_call
CAWNRVNTEAFF	TGTGCCTGGAACAGGGTGAACACTGAAGCTTTCTTT	NA	NA	TRBV30	TRBJ1-1
CASRPRQGGDEQYF	TGTGCCAGCAGACCCCGACAGGGTGGCGACGAGCAGTACTTC	TRBD1	few	TRBV6-6	TRBJ2-7
CASSPLAYHYEKYF	TGTGCCAGTAGCCCTCTGGCGTACCACTACGAGAAGTACTTT	NA	NA	TRBV19	TRBJ2-7
CASSTAPFPDTQYF	TGTGCCAGCTCAACAGCTCCGTTCCCAGATACGCAGTATTTT	NA	few	TRBV18	TRBJ2-3
CASRGSSSGRSYEQYF	TGCGCCAGCAGAGGAAGTTCTAGCGGGAGATCTTACGAGCAGTACTTC	TRBD2	few	TRBV10-2	TRBJ2-7
CASSLRTSGRIYEQYF	TGCGCCAGCAGCCTTCGGACTAGCGGGAGGATCTACGAGCAGTACTTC	TRBD2	few	TRBV5-1	TRBJ2-7
CASSYSGRAHNEQFF	TGTGCCAGCAGCTATAGCGGGAGGGCCCACAATGAGCAGTTCTTC	TRBD2	NA	TRBV7-9	TRBJ2-1
CASSPQIAGHEQYF	TGTGCCAGCAGCCCTCAGATAGCGGGCCACGAGCAGTACTTC	TRBD2	NA	TRBV11-2	TRBJ2-7
CASSKDAGTSGRRAYF	TGCGCCAGCAGCAAAGACGCCGGGACTAGCGGCAGACGGGCGTACTTC	TRBD2	few	TRBV4-1	TRBJ2-5
CASRLTGGYEQYF	TGTGCCAGCCGCCTGACAGGGGGCTACGAGCAGTACTTC	TRBD1	NA	TRBV6-5	TRBJ2-7
CASSPPGLAAFMDEKYF	TGTGCCAGCAGTCCACCGGGACTAGCGGCTTTCATGGACGAGAAGTACTTT	TRBD2	few	TRBV28	TRBJ2-7
CASSSHSGSTDTQYF	TGCGCCAGCAGCTCCCATAGCGGTAGCACAGATACGCAGTATTTT	NA	few	TRBV5-1	TRBJ2-3
CSVAQGKEKLFF	TGCAGCGTTGCTCAGGGAAAAGAAAAACTGTTTTTT	NA	NA	TRBV29-1	TRBJ1-4
CASSPSRTFTEQYF	TGTGCCAGCAGCCCCTCTAGGACATTCACCGAGCAGTACTTC	NA	few	TRBV28	TRBJ2-7
CASSQDKRLGRVSDTQYF	TGTGCCAGCAGCCAAGATAAAAGACTAGGTAGAGTCTCAGATACGCAGTATTTT	NA	few	TRBV4-2	TRBJ2-3
CASSPLGGVSNQPQHF	TGTGCCAGCAGCCCCCTAGGGGGTGTTAGCAATCAGCCCCAGCATTTT	NA	few	TRBV27	TRBJ1-5
CASSADRAEAFF	TGTGCCAGCTCAGCTGACAGGGCTGAAGCTTTCTTT	TRBD1	NA	TRBV18	TRBJ1-1
CASSFFLQTETNYGYTF	TGTGCCAGCAGCTTCTTCCTACAGACAGAGACTAACTATGGCTACACCTTC	NA	few	TRBV5-6	TRBJ1-2
CSVGTGGSTYEQYF	TGCAGCGTCGGGACAGGGGGCAGTACTTACGAGCAGTACTTC	TRBD1	NA	TRBV29-1	TRBJ2-7
CASSGGLGGDEQYF	TGTGCCAGCAGCGGGGGACTAGGGGGGGACGAGCAGTACTTC	TRBD2	few	TRBV9	TRBJ2-7
CASMYSGGYGYTF	TGTGCCAGTATGTACAGCGGAGGCTATGGCTACACCTTC	NA	few	TRBV19	TRBJ1-2
CASSFRKTLKNEQFF	TGTGCCAGCAGCTTTCGGAAGACTCTAAAGAATGAGCAGTTCTTC	NA	few	TRBV5-6	TRBJ2-1
CSVGGLNQPQHF	TGCAGCGTGGGCGGGCTAAATCAGCCCCAGCATTTT	NA	NA	TRBV29-1	TRBJ1-5
CASSLAGGYTEAFF	TGTGCCAGCAGCTTGGCGGGGGGCTATACTGAAGCTTTCTTT	NA	NA	TRBV5-8	TRBJ1-1
CASSDRGTDTQYF	TGTGCCAGTAGTGACAGGGGCACAGATACGCAGTATTTT	TRBD1	NA	TRBV19	TRBJ2-3
CATSRERGPYEQYF	TGTGCCACCAGCAGGGAGCGGGGTCCCTACGAGCAGTACTTC	TRBD2	few	TRBV15	TRBJ2-7
CASSFRTGANTGELFF	TGTGCCAGCAGTTTCCGGACAGGGGCTAACACCGGGGAGCTGTTTTTT	TRBD1	few	TRBV27	TRBJ2-2
CAWSRTGNSYGYTF	TGTGCCTGGAGCAGGACAGGGAATTCCTATGGCTACACCTTC	TRBD1	few	TRBV30	TRBJ1-2
CASSPQDSQETQYF	TGTGCCAGCAGTCCTCAGGACAGCCAAGAGACCCAGTACTTC	NA	few	TRBV9	TRBJ2-5
CASSISGTGSYEQYF	TGTGCCAGCAGCATATCCGGGACAGGATCCTACGAGCAGTACTTC	TRBD1	few	TRBV9	TRBJ2-7
CASSLLSSNTEAFF	TGTGCCAGCAGTTTATTGTCCTCGAACACTGAAGCTTTCTTT	NA	NA	TRBV27	TRBJ1-1
CASSPRGGRETQYF	TGTGCCAGCAGCCCCCGCGGAGGGAGAGAGACCCAGTACTTC	NA	few	TRBV6-5	TRBJ2-5
CASSYSRGGFYEQYF	TGTGCCAGCAGTTATTCACGTGGGGGCTTCTACGAGCAGTACTTC	NA	NA	TRBV6-5	TRBJ2-7
CASSQDLMGEGARELFF	TGCGCCAGCAGCCAAGACCTTATGGGGGAGGGCGCCCGGGAGCTGTTTTTT	TRBD2	NA	TRBV4-1	TRBJ2-2
CASREWQAAFF	TGTGCCAGCAGGGAATGGCAGGCGGCTTTCTTT	NA	few	TRBV6-1	TRBJ1-1
CASSADRNTEAFF	TGTGCCAGCAGCGCTGACAGGAACACTGAAGCTTTCTTT	NA	few	TRBV9	TRBJ1-1
CASSDPGLQEKLFF	TGTGCCAGCAGTGACCCAGGGCTTCAAGAAAAACTGTTTTTT	NA	few	TRBV25-1	TRBJ1-4
CAISSGQGGSSNQPQHF	TGTGCCATCAGTTCAGGACAGGGGGGTAGTAGCAATCAGCCCCAGCATTTT	TRBD1	few	TRBV10-3	TRBJ1-5
CAIGSGTYQETQYF	TGTGCCATCGGGAGCGGAACGTACCAAGAGACCCAGTACTTC	NA	few	TRBV10-3	TRBJ2-5
CASSLSTGVVTYNEQFF	TGTGCCAGCAGTTTATCGACAGGGGTGGTCACCTACAATGAGCAGTTCTTC	TRBD1	NA	TRBV27	TRBJ2-1
CASSVGGPSTDTQYF	TGTGCCAGCAGCGTAGGGGGCCCTAGCACAGATACGCAGTATTTT	NA	NA	TRBV9	TRBJ2-3
CATSRVGGSYNSPLHF	TGTGCCACCAGCAGAGTCGGGGGTTCCTATAATTCACCCCTCCACTTT	NA	few	TRBV15	TRBJ1-6
CSVVEGGNTEAFF	TGCAGCGTTGTTGAAGGAGGGAACACTGAAGCTTTCTTT	NA	NA	TRBV29-1	TRBJ1-1
CASSLSSLLAGLSYEQYF	TGTGCCAGCAGCCTGAGCTCCCTTTTAGCGGGCCTCTCCTACGAGCAGTACTTC	TRBD2	few	TRBV5-6	TRBJ2-7
CASREGRESNQPQHF	TGCGCCAGCAGGGAGGGTCGGGAGAGCAATCAGCCCCAGCATTTT	NA	few	TRBV10-2	TRBJ1-5
CASRERESMYEQFF	TGTGCCAGCAGGGAGAGGGAGTCGATGTATGAGCAGTTCTTC	NA	NA	TRBV2	TRBJ2-1
CASSPSGRVARGYTF	TGTGCCAGCAGCCCGAGCGGGCGGGTAGCGCGCGGCTACACCTTC	NA	NA	TRBV7-8	TRBJ1-2
CASSLQGLNQPQHF	TGCGCCAGCAGCTTACAGGGGCTCAATCAGCCCCAGCATTTT	TRBD1	few	TRBV5-1	TRBJ1-5
CASSPGQGPNEQYF	TGTGCCAGCAGTCCGGGACAGGGACCCAACGAGCAGTACTTC	TRBD1	few	TRBV6-1	TRBJ2-7
CASGSGGGQETQYF	TGTGCCAGCGGCTCCGGGGGGGGCCAAGAGACCCAGTACTTC	TRBD2	few	TRBV7-2	TRBJ2-5